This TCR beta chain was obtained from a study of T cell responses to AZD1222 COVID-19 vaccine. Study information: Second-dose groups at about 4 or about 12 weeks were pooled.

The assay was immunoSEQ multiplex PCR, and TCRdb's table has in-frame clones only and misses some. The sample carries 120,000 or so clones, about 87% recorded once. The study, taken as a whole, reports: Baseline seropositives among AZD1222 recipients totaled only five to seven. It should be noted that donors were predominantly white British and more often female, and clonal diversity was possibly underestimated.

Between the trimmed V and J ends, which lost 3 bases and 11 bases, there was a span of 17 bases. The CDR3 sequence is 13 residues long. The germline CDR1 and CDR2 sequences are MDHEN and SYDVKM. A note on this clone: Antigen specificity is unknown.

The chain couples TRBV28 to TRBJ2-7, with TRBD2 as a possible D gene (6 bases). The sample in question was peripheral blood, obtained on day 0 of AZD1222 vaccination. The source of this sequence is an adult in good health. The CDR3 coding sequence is TGTGCCAGCAGTTTGAACTCTCCGGGGGAAAAGTACTTC. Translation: CASSLNSPGEKYF.